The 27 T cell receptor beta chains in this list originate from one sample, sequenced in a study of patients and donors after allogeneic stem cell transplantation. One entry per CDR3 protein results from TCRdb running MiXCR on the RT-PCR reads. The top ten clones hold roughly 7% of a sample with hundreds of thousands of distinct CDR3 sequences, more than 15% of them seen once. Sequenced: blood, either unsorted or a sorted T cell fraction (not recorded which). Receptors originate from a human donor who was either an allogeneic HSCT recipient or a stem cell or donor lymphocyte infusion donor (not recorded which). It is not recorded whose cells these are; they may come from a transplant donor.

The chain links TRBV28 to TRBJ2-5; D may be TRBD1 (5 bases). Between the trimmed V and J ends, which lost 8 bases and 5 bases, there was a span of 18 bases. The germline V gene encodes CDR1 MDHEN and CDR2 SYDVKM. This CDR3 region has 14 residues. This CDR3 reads CASSRVHTPETQYF. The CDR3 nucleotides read TGTGCCAGCTCCAGGGTCCATACCCCCGAGACCCAGTACTTC. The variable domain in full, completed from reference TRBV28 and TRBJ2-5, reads DVKVTQSSRYLVKRTGEKVFLECVQDMDHENMFWYRQDPGLGLRLIYFSYDVKMKEKGDIPEGYSVSREKKERFSLILESASTNQTSMYLCASSRVHTPETQYFGPGTRLLVL.

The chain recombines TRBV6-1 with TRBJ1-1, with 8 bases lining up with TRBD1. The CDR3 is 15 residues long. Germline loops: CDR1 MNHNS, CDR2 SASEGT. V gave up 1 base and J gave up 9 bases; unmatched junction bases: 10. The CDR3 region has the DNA TGTGCCAGCAGTGAAGGGGGACAGGTCCTCCGGCAAGCTTTCTTT. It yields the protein CASSEGGQVLRQAFF.

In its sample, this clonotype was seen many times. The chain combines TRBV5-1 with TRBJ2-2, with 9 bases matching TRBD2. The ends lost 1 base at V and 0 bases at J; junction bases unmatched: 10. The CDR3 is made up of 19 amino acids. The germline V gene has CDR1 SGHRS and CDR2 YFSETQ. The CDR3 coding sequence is TGCGCCAGCAGCTTGTCTCCCCTAGCGGGGAACCCGAACACCGGGGAGCTGTTTTTT. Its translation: CASSLSPLAGNPNTGELFF.

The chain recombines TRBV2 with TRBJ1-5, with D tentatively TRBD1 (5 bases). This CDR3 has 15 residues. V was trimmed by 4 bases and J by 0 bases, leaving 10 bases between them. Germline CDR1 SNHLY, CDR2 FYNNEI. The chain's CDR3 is CASSGSGTSNQPQHF. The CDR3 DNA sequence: TGTGCCAGCAGTGGGTCAGGGACTAGCAATCAGCCCCAGCATTTT.

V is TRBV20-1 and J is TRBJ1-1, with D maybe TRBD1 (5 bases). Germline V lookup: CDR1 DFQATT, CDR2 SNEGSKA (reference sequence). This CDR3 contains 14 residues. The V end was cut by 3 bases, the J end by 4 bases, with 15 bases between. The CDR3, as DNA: TGCAGTGCTAGTGTCAGGGTCCGCCCCACTGAAGCTTTCTTT. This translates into CSASVRVRPTEAFF.

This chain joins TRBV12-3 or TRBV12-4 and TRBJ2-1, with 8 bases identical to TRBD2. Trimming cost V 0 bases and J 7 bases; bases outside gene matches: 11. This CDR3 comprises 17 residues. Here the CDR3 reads CASSLARGAGARNEQFF. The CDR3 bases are TGTGCCAGCAGTTTAGCGCGGGGAGCGGGGGCGCGGAATGAGCAGTTCTTC.

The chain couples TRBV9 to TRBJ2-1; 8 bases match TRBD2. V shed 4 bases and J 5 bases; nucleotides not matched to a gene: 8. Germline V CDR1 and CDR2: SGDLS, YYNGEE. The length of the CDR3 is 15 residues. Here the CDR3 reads CASSPSGTRDNEQFF. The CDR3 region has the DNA TGTGCCAGCAGCCCATCCGGGACTAGGGACAATGAGCAGTTCTTC.

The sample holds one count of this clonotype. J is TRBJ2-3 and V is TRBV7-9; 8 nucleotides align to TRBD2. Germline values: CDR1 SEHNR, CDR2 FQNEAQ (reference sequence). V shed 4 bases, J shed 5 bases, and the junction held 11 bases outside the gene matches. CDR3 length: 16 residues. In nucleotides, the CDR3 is TGTGCCAGCAGCTCTGGTAGGGTAGCGGGGAAAGATACGCAGTATTTT. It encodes CASSSGRVAGKDTQYF.

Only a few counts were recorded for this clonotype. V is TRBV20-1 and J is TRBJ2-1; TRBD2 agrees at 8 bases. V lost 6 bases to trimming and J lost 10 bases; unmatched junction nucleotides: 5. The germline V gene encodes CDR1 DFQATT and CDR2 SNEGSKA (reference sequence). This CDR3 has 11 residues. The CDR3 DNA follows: TGCAGTGCCCGGGGGGGGGAGGAGCAGTTCTTC. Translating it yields CSARGGEEQFF.

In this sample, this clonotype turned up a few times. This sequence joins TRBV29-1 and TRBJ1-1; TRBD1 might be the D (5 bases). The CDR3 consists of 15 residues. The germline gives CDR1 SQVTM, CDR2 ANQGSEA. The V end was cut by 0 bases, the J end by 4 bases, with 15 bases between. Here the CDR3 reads CSVEDRGVWGTEAFF. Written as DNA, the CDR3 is TGCAGCGTTGAAGATCGAGGGGTCTGGGGCACTGAAGCTTTCTTT.

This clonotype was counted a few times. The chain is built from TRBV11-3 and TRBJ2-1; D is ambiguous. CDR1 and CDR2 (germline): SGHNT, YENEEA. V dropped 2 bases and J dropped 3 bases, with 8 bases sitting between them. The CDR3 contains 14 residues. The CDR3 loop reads CASSLTQIYNEQFF. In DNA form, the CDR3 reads TGTGCCAGCAGCTTAACCCAAATCTACAATGAGCAGTTCTTC.

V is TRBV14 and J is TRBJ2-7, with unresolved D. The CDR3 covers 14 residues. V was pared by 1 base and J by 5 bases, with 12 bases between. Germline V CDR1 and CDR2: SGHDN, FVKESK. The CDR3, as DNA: TGTGCCAGCAGCCAAGGGCTACAAGCGAACGAGCAGTACTTC. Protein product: CASSQGLQANEQYF.

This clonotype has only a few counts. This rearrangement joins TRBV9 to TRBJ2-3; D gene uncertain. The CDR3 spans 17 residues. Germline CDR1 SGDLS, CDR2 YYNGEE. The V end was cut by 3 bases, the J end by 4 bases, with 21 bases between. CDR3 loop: CASSARAPVLRPDTQYF. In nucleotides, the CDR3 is TGTGCCAGCAGCGCCCGGGCCCCCGTTCTCCGCCCAGATACGCAGTATTTT.

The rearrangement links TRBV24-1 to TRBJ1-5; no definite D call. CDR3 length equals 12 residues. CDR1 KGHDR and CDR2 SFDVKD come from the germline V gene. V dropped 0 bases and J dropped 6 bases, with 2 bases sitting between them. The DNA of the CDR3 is TGTGCCACCAGTGATTTGTTTCAGCCCCAGCATTTT. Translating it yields CATSDLFQPQHF.

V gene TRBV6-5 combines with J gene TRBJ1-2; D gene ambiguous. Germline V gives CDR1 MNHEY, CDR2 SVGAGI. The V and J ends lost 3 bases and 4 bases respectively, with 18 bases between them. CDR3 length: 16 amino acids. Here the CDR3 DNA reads TGTGCCAGCAGTTATACAGAGGGATGGCGAAGCTATGGCTACACCTTC. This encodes CASSYTEGWRSYGYTF.

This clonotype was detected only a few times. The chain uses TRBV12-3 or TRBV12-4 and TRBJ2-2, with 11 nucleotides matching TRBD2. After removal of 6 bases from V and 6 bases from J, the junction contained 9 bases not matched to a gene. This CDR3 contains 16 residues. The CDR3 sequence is CASSRGVAGGPGELFF. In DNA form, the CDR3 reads TGTGCCAGCAGCCGCGGGGTAGCGGGAGGGCCCGGGGAGCTGTTTTTT.

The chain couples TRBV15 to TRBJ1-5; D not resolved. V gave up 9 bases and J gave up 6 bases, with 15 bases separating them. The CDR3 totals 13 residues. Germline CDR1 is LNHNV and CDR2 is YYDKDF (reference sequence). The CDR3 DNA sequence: TGTGCCACTGGATTTACGGGGATTCAGCCCCAGCATTTT. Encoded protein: CATGFTGIQPQHF.

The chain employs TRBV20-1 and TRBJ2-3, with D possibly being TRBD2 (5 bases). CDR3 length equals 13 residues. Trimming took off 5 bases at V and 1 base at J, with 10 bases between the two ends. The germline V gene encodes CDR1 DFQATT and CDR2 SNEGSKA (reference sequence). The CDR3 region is CSALGVRTDTQYF. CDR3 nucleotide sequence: TGCAGTGCTCTCGGGGTTCGCACAGATACGCAGTATTTT.

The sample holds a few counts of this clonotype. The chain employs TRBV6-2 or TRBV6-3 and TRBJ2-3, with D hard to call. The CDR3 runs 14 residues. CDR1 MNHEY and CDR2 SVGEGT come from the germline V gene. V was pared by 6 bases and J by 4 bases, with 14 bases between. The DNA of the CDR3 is TGTGCCAGCAGCCTCGGTGGAAACGCAGATACGCAGTATTTT. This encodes CASSLGGNADTQYF.

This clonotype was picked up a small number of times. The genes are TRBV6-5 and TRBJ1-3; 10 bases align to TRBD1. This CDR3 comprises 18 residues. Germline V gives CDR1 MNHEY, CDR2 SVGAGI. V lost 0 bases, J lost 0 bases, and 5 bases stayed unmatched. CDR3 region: CASSYSTGGYSSGNTIYF. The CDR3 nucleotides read TGTGCCAGCAGTTACTCGACAGGGGGCTATTCCTCTGGAAACACCATATATTTT.

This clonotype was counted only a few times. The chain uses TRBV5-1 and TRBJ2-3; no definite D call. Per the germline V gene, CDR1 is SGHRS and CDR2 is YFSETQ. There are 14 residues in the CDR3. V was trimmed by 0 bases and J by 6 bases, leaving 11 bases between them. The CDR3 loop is CASSLGATGDTQYF. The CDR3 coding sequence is TGCGCCAGCAGCTTGGGAGCTACTGGGGATACGCAGTATTTT.

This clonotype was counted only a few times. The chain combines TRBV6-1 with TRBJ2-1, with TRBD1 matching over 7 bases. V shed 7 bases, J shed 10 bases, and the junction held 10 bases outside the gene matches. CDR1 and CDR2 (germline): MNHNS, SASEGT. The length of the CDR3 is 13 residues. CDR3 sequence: CASNEGTAGEQFF. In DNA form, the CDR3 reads TGTGCCAGCAACGAAGGGACAGCAGGGGAGCAGTTCTTC.

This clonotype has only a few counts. The CDR3: CASSPGGSLLFNEQFF. CDR3 sequence (DNA): TGTGCCAGCTCACCCGGGGGATCTCTTCTTTTCAATGAGCAGTTCTTC. V is TRBV11-2 and J is TRBJ2-1; D might be TRBD2 (6 bases). Germline V CDR1 and CDR2: SGHAT, FQNNGV. The V gene lost 8 bases and the J gene lost 6 bases, with 23 bases spanning the gap. The CDR3 extends over 16 amino acids.

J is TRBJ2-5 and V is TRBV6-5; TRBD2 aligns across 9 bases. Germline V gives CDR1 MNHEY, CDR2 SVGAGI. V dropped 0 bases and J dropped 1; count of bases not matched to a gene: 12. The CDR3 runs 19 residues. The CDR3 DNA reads TGTGCCAGCAGTTACTCGATTATGACTAGCGGTAGACGCCAAGAGACCCAGTACTTC. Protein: CASSYSIMTSGRRQETQYF.

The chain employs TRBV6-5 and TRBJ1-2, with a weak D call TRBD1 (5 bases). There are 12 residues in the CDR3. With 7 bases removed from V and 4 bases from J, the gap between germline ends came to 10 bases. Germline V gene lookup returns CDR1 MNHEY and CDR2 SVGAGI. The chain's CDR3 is CASTQGTYGYTF. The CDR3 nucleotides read TGTGCCAGCACCCAAGGGACCTATGGCTACACCTTC.

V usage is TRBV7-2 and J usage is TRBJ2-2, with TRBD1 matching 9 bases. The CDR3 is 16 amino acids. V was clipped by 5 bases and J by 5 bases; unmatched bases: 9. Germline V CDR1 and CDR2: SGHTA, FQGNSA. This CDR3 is CASSVRTGGWTGELFF. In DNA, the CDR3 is TGTGCCAGCAGCGTAAGAACAGGGGGCTGGACCGGGGAGCTGTTTTTT.

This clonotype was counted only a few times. In nucleotides, the CDR3 is TGTGCCAGCAGCTTAAGTCCACAGGGGCCCCAGTACTTC. This translates into CASSLSPQGPQYF. This chain connects TRBV13 to TRBJ2-5; 7 nucleotides agree with TRBD1. The CDR3 extends over 13 amino acids. The J segment lost 9 bases and the V segment lost 2 bases, leaving 6 bases of the junction unmatched. Germline V gives CDR1 PRHDT, CDR2 FYEKMQ (reference sequence). Full variable domain (outside the CDR3, taken from reference TRBV13 and TRBJ2-5): AAGVIQSPRHLIKEKRETATLKCYPIPRHDTVYWYQQGPGQDPQFLISFYEKMQSDKGSIPDRFSAQQFSDYHSELNMSSLELGDSALYFCASSLSPQGPQYFGPGTRLLVL.